These 24 T cell receptor beta chains share one sample of origin, sequenced in a study of regulatory T cells in long-lasting Graves disease (TCRdb year 2021). The method behind the library was multiplex PCR. These reads were obtained on an Illumina HiSeq 4000. TCR beta libraries were built with iRepertoire HTBI primers and Arm-PCR amplification of CDR3 regions. TCRdb applied fastp at Q25 and MiXCR to the public reads, then kept only in-frame beta chains. Duplicate CDR3 protein sequences are folded into a single record with the most common DNA and genes. For this sample there are roughly 470,000 distinct CDR3 sequences; 20% appear just once. Clones ranked in the top ten supply approximately 7.8% of the sample. The time point tag for this specimen amounts to: persistent/refractory GD, antithyroid drugs over 5 years with positive TRAb. For both TCR sequencing and RNA sequencing, RNA was extracted from PBMCs in TRIzol.

Sequenced here: peripheral blood mononuclear cells (PBMCs), sampled when the disease was refractory, from a patient treated with antithyroid drugs. The source is a female donor with Graves disease.

Comment on this clonotype: A far larger clone is just one base off, so this is likely a read error. This sequence joins TRBV27 and TRBJ1-2; D is ambiguous. CDR3 length: 13 residues. Trimming shortened V by 11 bases and J by 1 base, and 14 bases separated the two germline ends. Germline V gene lookup returns CDR1 MNHEY and CDR2 SMNVEV (reference sequence). For the CDR3, the DNA is TGTGCCGGCTATCAAGTCGGTAACTATGGCTACACCTTC. Translation: CAGYQVGNYGYTF.

This clonotype came up once. A much larger clone lies a single base off, so this may be a read error. The genes are TRBV28 and TRBJ1-2, with D hard to call. The CDR3 runs 14 residues. Germline V gene sequence: CDR1 MDHEN, CDR2 SYDVKM. The CDR3 here is CAGSQTGANYGYTF. For the CDR3, the DNA is TGTGCCGGCAGCCAGACCGGAGCTAACTATGGCTACACCTTC.

There are many counts of this clonotype. V is TRBV20-1 and J is TRBJ2-7; TRBD2 matches at 13 bases. Germline V gene sequence: CDR1 DFQATT, CDR2 SNEGSKA (reference sequence). The CDR3 contains 14 residues. J was trimmed by 2 bases and V by 5 bases; bases with no gene match: 3. CDR3 loop: CSAPGTSGTYEQYF. The CDR3 coding sequence is TGCAGTGCTCCAGGGACTAGCGGGACCTACGAGCAGTACTTC.

This clonotype has just a few counts. V is TRBV27 and J is TRBJ1-2; possibly TRBD1 for D (6 bases). CDR1 and CDR2 from the germline V gene are MNHEY and SMNVEV (reference sequence). V dropped 2 bases and J dropped 6 bases, with 22 bases sitting between them. The CDR3 is made up of 17 amino acids. For the CDR3, the DNA is TGTGCCAGCAGTTTACCGCCCGGGGGGGCCTCTCTTCATGGCTACACCTTC. It is translated as CASSLPPGGASLHGYTF.

The chain uses TRBV7-9 and TRBJ1-1, with 8 bases identical to TRBD1. CDR3 length equals 17 residues. V dropped 4 bases and J dropped 1; count of bases not matched to a gene: 11. Germline V gives CDR1 SEHNR, CDR2 FQNEAQ (reference sequence). The CDR3 nucleotides are TGTGCCAGCAGCTCCAATACAGGGGGTAGTCAGAACACTGAAGCTTTCTTT. Its protein product is CASSSNTGGSQNTEAFF.

This clonotype was seen repeatedly, ten times or more. This chain links TRBV28 with TRBJ2-7; 10 bases line up with TRBD2. Per the germline V gene, CDR1 is MDHEN and CDR2 is SYDVKM. The V segment lost 4 bases and the J segment 7 bases; nucleotides outside the gene matches: 16. This CDR3 is built from 17 residues. The CDR3 coding sequence is TGTGCCAGCAGTTCCCCGGGAGGAGCGGGAGGGCCGAGAGAGCAGTACTTC. Translation gives CASSSPGGAGGPREQYF.

The V call is TRBV18, the J call TRBJ1-2; 9 bases map to TRBD1. V dropped 7 bases and J dropped 7; count of bases not matched to a gene: 7. Germline values: CDR1 KGHSH, CDR2 LQKENI. The CDR3 is 13 residues long. CDR3 bases: TGTGCCAGCTTCGGGACAGGGACGAGTGGCTACACCTTC. Amino acids: CASFGTGTSGYTF.

Ten or more counts support this clonotype. The V call is TRBV6-5, the J call TRBJ1-2; D unclear. This CDR3 contains 12 residues. The V and J ends lost 4 bases and 8 bases respectively, with 11 bases between them. Germline lookup yields CDR1 MNHEY and CDR2 SVGAGI. The chain's CDR3 is CASSFKGRGYTF. DNA for the CDR3: TGTGCCAGCAGTTTCAAAGGGCGGGGCTACACCTTC.

In its sample, this clonotype was seen many times. The chain carries TRBV7-9 and TRBJ1-4; 8 bases line up with TRBD1. Germline trimming cut 4 bases from V and 5 bases from J; bases unmatched to any gene: 12. Germline CDR1 reads SEHNR; CDR2 reads FQNEAQ (reference sequence). The CDR3 runs 17 residues. The CDR3 loop reads CASSSPIRDRTNEKLFF. Written as DNA, the CDR3 is TGTGCCAGCAGCTCCCCCATCCGGGACAGGACGAATGAAAAACTGTTTTTT.

In regard to this clonotype: A read error may explain this, as a much larger clone is one base away. V gene TRBV29-1 combines with J gene TRBJ2-6; D is uncertain. The V and J ends lost 3 bases and 1 base respectively, with 10 bases between them. Germline V gene data show CDR1 as SQVTM and CDR2 as ANQGSEA. The CDR3 extends over 15 amino acids. CDR3 protein: CSVEPRSSGANVLTF. CDR3 coding DNA: TGCAGCGTTGAGCCTCGGAGTTCTGGGGCCAACGTCCTGACTTTC.

The V gene is TRBV5-1, the J gene TRBJ2-5; tentative D call: TRBD1 (5 bases). With the DNA end fitting TRBJ2-1 better, the J assignment may be wrong. Germline assignment: CDR1 SGHRS and CDR2 YFSETQ. This CDR3 is 13 amino acids long. CDR3 residues: CASSPRQNNEQFF. In nucleotides, the CDR3 is TGCGCCAGCAGCCCCCGACAGAACAATGAGCAGTTCTTC.

This chain joins TRBV6-4 and TRBJ1-1; D gene ambiguous. Germline loops: CDR1 MRHNA, CDR2 SNTAGT. The CDR3 extends over 14 amino acids. Trimming removed 1 base from V and 1 base from J, with 7 bases in between. The CDR3 DNA is TGTGCCAGCAGTGACTATCCAGGGAACACTGAAGCTTTCTTT. Translating it yields CASSDYPGNTEAFF.

The sample holds a few counts of this clonotype. The V gene is TRBV3-1, the J gene TRBJ2-7, with D tentatively TRBD1 (6 bases). The CDR3 has 15 residues. Trimming took off 1 base at V and 7 bases at J, with 17 bases between the two ends. Germline V gene sequence: CDR1 LGHDT, CDR2 YNNKEL (reference sequence). As DNA, the CDR3 is TGTGCCAGCAGCCAAGGAGTAGGGGGAACTACGGAGCAGTACTTC. Its translation: CASSQGVGGTTEQYF.

In this sample, this clonotype turned up a few times. A junction end diverges from the germline sequence, so it may reflect a read error. CDR3 sequence (DNA): TGTGCCTGGAGGGGGGATAATCCGCCCCAGCATTTT. Translated, it gives CAWRGDNPPQHF. V is TRBV30 and J is TRBJ1-5; maybe TRBD1 (5 bases). CDR1 GTSNPN and CDR2 SVGIG come from the germline V gene (reference sequence). The CDR3 is 12 residues long.

This clonotype was observed at least ten times. The chain couples TRBV19 to TRBJ2-5, with 8 bases identical to TRBD1. The CDR3 sequence is 15 residues long. V lost 5 bases and J lost 1; bases outside the gene matches: 6. CDR1 and CDR2 (germline): LNHDA, SQIVND (reference sequence). CDR3 coding DNA: TGTGCCAGTAGTCCAGAGGACAGGGTCCAAGAGACCCAGTACTTC. Translating it yields CASSPEDRVQETQYF.

The sample holds a few counts of this clonotype. The chain carries TRBV19 and TRBJ2-1; D is uncertain. Per the germline V gene, CDR1 is LNHDA and CDR2 is SQIVND (reference sequence). The CDR3 contains 13 residues. Trimming removed 5 bases at V and 0 bases at J, with 5 bases between. Written as DNA, the CDR3 is TGTGCCAGTAGTGGGAACTCCTACAATGAGCAGTTCTTC. Its protein product is CASSGNSYNEQFF.

The gene calls are TRBV30 and TRBJ1-2; perhaps TRBD1 as D (5 bases). V lost 0 bases and J 4 bases, leaving 12 bases between the germline ends. The CDR3 has 14 amino acids. The V gene's germline CDR1 is GTSNPN and CDR2 SVGIG (reference sequence). The CDR3 reads CAWSVQGVFYGYTF. CDR3 in DNA: TGTGCCTGGAGTGTACAAGGGGTGTTCTATGGCTACACCTTC.

This clonotype was counted many times. The chain has TRBV29-1 and TRBJ1-2, with D possibly TRBD1 on 5 matching bases. CDR3 length equals 12 residues. Trimming removed 4 bases from V and 6 bases from J, with 12 bases in between. CDR1 is SQVTM and CDR2 is ANQGSEA in the germline V gene. The CDR3 coding sequence is TGCAGCGTTGTGGGGGGTTCTAATGGCTACACCTTC. This translates into CSVVGGSNGYTF.

This clonotype was seen only a few times. V and J are TRBV15 and TRBJ1-1; weak D call: TRBD1 (5 bases). Looked up from germline, CDR1 is LNHNV and CDR2 is YYDKDF (reference sequence). Trimming took off 1 base at V and 11 bases at J, with 11 bases between the two ends. There are 12 residues in the CDR3. CDR3 in DNA: TGTGCCACCAGCAGAGGGACAACCGGGGCTTTCTTT. Its translation is CATSRGTTGAFF. Based on the CDR3 plus reference TRBV15 and TRBJ1-1, the full variable domain is DAMVIQNPRYQVTQFGKPVTLSCSQTLNHNVMYWYQQKSSQAPKLLFHYYDKDFNNEADTPDNFQSRRPNTSFCFLDIRSPGLGDTAMYLCATSRGTTGAFFGQGTRLTVV.

The V call is TRBV9, the J call TRBJ1-1; TRBD1 might be the D (6 bases). V lost 4 bases and J lost 4, with 17 bases in between. CDR3 length: 15 amino acids. In germline, CDR1 is SGDLS, CDR2 YYNGEE. CDR3 bases: TGTGCCAGCAGCCCAGCGGGGGCGTACGGCACTGAAGCTTTCTTT. Protein: CASSPAGAYGTEAFF.

This clonotype was recorded many times. This sequence joins TRBV9 and TRBJ1-1, with 8 bases lining up with TRBD1. The CDR3 has 14 residues. CDR1 and CDR2 (germline): SGDLS, YYNGEE. V was pared by 5 bases and J by 2 bases, with 5 bases of the junction left unmatched. CDR3 DNA: TGTGCCAGCAGTGCAACAGGGGGAAACACTGAAGCTTTCTTT. Residues: CASSATGGNTEAFF.

The gene calls are TRBV3-1 and TRBJ2-7; 11 bases map to TRBD2. With 8 bases clipped from V and 0 bases from J, the junction kept 9 bases outside the gene matches. This CDR3 comprises 16 residues. From germline, CDR1 is LGHDT and CDR2 YNNKEL (reference sequence). The CDR3 protein is CASSTGTSGFSYEQYF. CDR3 DNA sequence: TGTGCCAGCTCCACCGGGACTAGCGGTTTCTCCTACGAGCAGTACTTC.

This clonotype has a handful of counts. The rearrangement uses TRBV28 and TRBJ1-3, with 8 bases that match TRBD1. With 2 bases clipped from V and 0 bases from J, the junction kept 6 bases outside the gene matches. The CDR3 extends over 17 amino acids. Germline loops: CDR1 MDHEN, CDR2 SYDVKM. CDR3 amino acids: CASSLISDRASGNTIYF. The CDR3 region has the DNA TGTGCCAGCAGTTTAATTTCGGACAGGGCCTCTGGAAACACCATATATTTT.

This clonotype was seen ten or more times. This chain connects TRBV12-3 or TRBV12-4 to TRBJ1-4; maybe TRBD1 (6 bases). V dropped 3 bases and J dropped 3 bases, with 11 bases sitting between them. The CDR3 extends over 15 amino acids. CDR3 region: CASSLGAIANEKLFF. CDR3 in DNA: TGTGCCAGCAGTTTGGGGGCGATCGCTAATGAAAAACTGTTTTTT.